Described below is a single T cell receptor beta chain sequence and its context. Its antigen specificity is not known. No clone much larger than this one lies a single base away; base qualities are absent. V is clipped by 4 bases and J by 1 base, and the sequence between their germline boundaries is 10 bases long. CDR1 and CDR2 were assigned from the germline V gene (reference sequence) as WNHNN and SYGVQD. Measured from the cysteine to the phenylalanine, the CDR3 is 14 residues long. The entry retains the CDR3 DNA only, 42 bases that are in frame from base 1. The sample belongs to a study of cytomegalovirus exposure and HLA in healthy donors (dated by TCRdb to 2017 to 2019). For context, the study as a whole: An earlier analysis of some 620 of the donors reported about 280 Gb of sequence data and around 120 million unique TCR beta sequences obtained from roughly 170 million T cells. A later analysis re-examined previously published TCR beta repertoires from 500 to 700 donors and added high-resolution HLA genotyping to investigate patterns of TCR occurrence. The study aimed to test whether signatures of past pathogen exposure could be identified by cataloging public T cell receptors. Rather than drawing on any new phenotypic data, the later analysis identified candidate immune exposures from TCR beta sequences and the way those sequences occurred across donors. All discovery cohort repertoires had been generated using a single sequencing platform. Donor age, sex, ethnicity and CMV serostatus were compiled together with the repertoire data. Four or five DR-DQ haplotypes were handled as single units for association and clustering, since linkage in the cohort was strong. On average, about 240,000 unique TCR beta nucleotide sequences were sequenced per donor among about 400 genotyped donors of the cohort, with about 19% of those sequences being non-productive. Along with the 666-subject first cohort, a separate validation cohort of over 90 different subjects was used. The number of typed donors differed by locus: about 629-630 for A, B, C, DRB1 and DQB1; approximately 530 for DQA1; 606 for DPA1; and about 450 for DPB1. Roughly 300 gigabases of sequencing data and around 88 million unique TCR sequences made up an early release that covered 640 HLA-typed donors. To decide whether each TCR beta V gene segment behaved as functional or pseudogenic, an earlier analysis of approximately 620 of the donors relied on high-throughput TCR beta sequencing. To predict cytomegalovirus infection status, the study brought together high-throughput TCR immunosequencing, statistical association of individual TCRs with disease status, and machine learning. The study used immunosequencing to profile the T cell repertoires of about 670 subjects and linked those repertoires to cytomegalovirus serostatus. Of the roughly 400 genotyped donors, over 65% fell in the genetic ancestry cluster associated with self-reported Caucasian donors. A later genetic analysis took genome-wide SNP genotypes for about 65% of the 666 donors and used that subset as a discovery cohort. Class I and class II HLA loci were covered by the typing at four-digit resolution. Broad study findings and their caveats: Some IMGT-functional V segments, including TRBV6-2 and TRBV6-3, could not be distinguished by the 87-base-pair reads and were therefore excluded. It was suggested by the authors that the approach could potentially be generalized to other disease states and immunological phenotypes. Specific HLA alleles were associated with roughly 16,000 TCR beta sequences at a false discovery rate of 0.05 in a later analysis. When HLA alleles, especially DR and DQ, strongly co-occurred, TCR associations were difficult to assign to individual alleles. Three of the identified cytomegalovirus-associated TCR beta chains were confirmed in vitro to be specific for cytomegalovirus antigens. The only immune exposure information available for the cohort was CMV serostatus. In a later genetic analysis, fewer N-insertions in productive TCRs were reported among donors in an Asian-associated ancestry cluster than the 666-donor mean. A further reported finding was that TCR beta sequences accurately predicted the HLA-A and HLA-B alleles for most subjects in the first cohort. A later analysis reported that several top co-occurrence clusters appeared linked to parvovirus B19, influenza, CMV and Epstein-Barr virus. Only TCR beta chains were sequenced in this cohort, and the absence of alpha or paired-chain data limited detectable features. Because counts were too low, under 20 rarely observed V segments, including chromosome 9 orphons, were left out of the earlier analysis of about 500 of the donors. In a later analysis, TCR association rates were found to vary across HLA loci, with the most associated TCRs seen for DRB1 alleles and the fewest for HLA-C alleles. Cytomegalovirus status was reported to be diagnosed by the classifier with high specificity and sensitivity in both the original and validation cohorts. In a later analysis, most CMV-associated TCR beta chains were found to appear HLA-restricted, with HLA associations seemingly driven largely by CMV exposure. HLA typing was unavailable for some donors at each locus, so association tests used only the typed subset. In a later analysis, HLA-associated TCR beta chains were found to be more clonally expanded and to have lower generation probabilities than equally common non-associated chains. Sequencing depth was assumed to be roughly uniform across donors in the presence/absence analyses, though that assumption may not hold. Correlated functional status among segregating V segments might reflect linkage disequilibrium, but an unknown experimental factor could not be ruled out. Across donors, most TCR sequences were observed very rarely, whereas some public TCRs were present in many individuals. In a later genetic analysis, a missense DCLRE1C variant was associated with V-gene and J-gene trimming of TCR beta chains, and the association was replicated in an independent cohort. A group of highly shared sequence variants was considered likely to be a technical artifact of the sequencing pipeline. In an earlier analysis of around 500 of the donors, most TCR beta V segments appeared in productive rearrangements about 87% or about 30% of the time, broadly matching IMGT annotations. A total of 150 or so TCR beta chains were listed by the study as associated with cytomegalovirus.

The library was prepared using the immunoSEQ multiplex PCR assay. The multiplex PCR relied on a mix of 60 forward primers for TCR Vbeta segments and 13 reverse primers for TCR Jbeta segments. Amplification of the CDR3 region of rearranged TCR beta genes was performed with a multiplex PCR assay on genomic DNA. The Illumina HiSeq System was used to sequence the amplified TCR beta libraries as 87-base-pair reads. In the authors' own workflow: Across the 670 or so repertoires, a later analysis counted around 80 million unique TCR beta chains, 8.5 million to 12 million of which were shared by at least two donors. A nearest-neighbor algorithm error-corrected the raw reads and collapsed the reads into unique sequences, merging closely related sequences to remove PCR and sequencing errors. CDR3 sequences were aligned to IMGT reference sequences to assign V, D and J gene segments. Each retained sequence needed at least a six-nucleotide match to both a V gene segment and a J gene segment. A rearrangement counted as productive if the CDR3 had no stop codons and remained in frame with V and J, and every other rearrangement counted as non-productive. Following IMGT convention, CDR3 was defined as the stretch from the second conserved V-encoded cysteine to the conserved J-encoded phenylalanine. In an earlier analysis of around 600 of the donors, sequences lacking an unambiguous match to a single V gene segment were excluded. In an earlier analysis of approximately 590 of the donors, V segments were called functional above 56.7% productive rearrangements and were called segregating when the between-donor standard deviation exceeded 5%. A statistical classification framework was built to diagnose cytomegalovirus status from the catalog of TCR beta chain sequences. In a later analysis, TCR nucleotide sequences were compared against IMGT/GENE-DB human TR gene sequences so that V and J genes could be assigned. In a later analysis, CDR3 sequences and most-parsimonious VDJ recombination scenarios were assigned using the TCRdist pipeline. In a later analysis, each TCR beta chain was defined by its CDR3 amino acid sequence together with its V-gene family, and reads without a unique V-gene family were excluded. As a way to deal with suspected cross-contamination and a sequencing artifact, a later analysis dropped approximately 590 nucleotide sequences that were highly shared and had low generation probability. In a later analysis, a clonal expansion index for each public chain was calculated from normalized within-repertoire ranks of inferred template counts. In a later analysis, generation probabilities were computed with a VDJ recombination model fitted to out-of-frame rearrangements, and the resulting probabilities were checked against IGoR. Hypergeometric tests were used in a later analysis to score TCR-TCR, TCR-HLA and TCR-CMV co-occurrence, with a repertoire-size bias correction applied to the TCR pairs. False discovery rates were estimated in a later analysis by permuting HLA or CMV assignments 20 times. A later analysis grouped co-occurring TCRs with DBSCAN, adding TCRdist sequence similarity when clustering within HLA-allele-positive subsets. Repertoires with fewer than 30,000 or more than 120,000 public chains, plus five repertoires with anomalous nucleotide sharing, were excluded from co-occurrence clustering. Imported from immuneACCESS, the table was reduced by TCRdb to in-frame sequences with V and J called. These copies leave out some clones; in studies compared against another copy, an unresolved V gene accounts for under half, and the cause of the remainder is not known. V, J and clone size are those of that table, while D and trimming were read from the DNA. For this sample the table gives approximately 54,000 clones, of which 82% were detected only once. Clones ranked in the top ten supply approximately 2.8% of the sample.

The cohort was made up of approximately 670 healthy bone marrow donors. At the time of sampling, every cohort member was nominally healthy, though immune exposures that went unrecorded were likely present. The donor tested CMV seronegative and was one of the 352 seronegative cohort members. A peripheral blood sample was collected from each donor, and TCR beta sequencing was performed on peripheral blood mononuclear cells. The Qiagen DNeasy Blood Extraction Kit was used to extract genomic DNA from the blood cell samples. Material: PBMCs. The rearranged segments are TRBV10-1 and TRBJ1-1, with an unclear D gene assignment. This receptor was obtained from a young woman in good health and CMV-seronegative. Here the CDR3 is given as CASSVSPGNTEAFF. The bases read TGCGCCAGCAGTGTCTCACCCGGGAACACTGAAGCTTTCTTT.